This record concerns one TCR beta chain sequence. Time point reported: cycle 4 day 1 (C4D1), after six to seven weeks of nivolumab. Every patient experienced relapse after autologous stem cell transplantation, and brentuximab vedotin exposure varied. The germline CDR1 and CDR2 sequences are GTSNPN and SVGIG (reference sequence). The CDR3 length is 10 residues. The data are from a study of PD-1 blockade in classical Hodgkin lymphoma. Profiled with immunoSEQ multiplex PCR; TCRdb holds only in-frame clones, not every one. The sample yields tens of thousands of clones, about 90% seen once. The receptor's source is a human donor with classical Hodgkin lymphoma. The sequences come from peripheral blood mononuclear cells (PBMCs), collected before the fourth cycle of nivolumab. This sequence joins TRBV30 and TRBJ2-1; 7 nucleotides match TRBD2. The CDR3 sequence: CGLAVGEQFF. DNA for the CDR3: TGTGGCCTAGCGGTAGGTGAGCAGTTCTTC.